A single sample gave rise to the 20 T cell receptor beta chains below, sequenced in a study of blood T cell repertoires in COVID-19. This table comes from immunoSEQ multiplex PCR, and its TCRdb copy is limited to in-frame clones, with some not included. The table records about 150,000 clones, 84% of them present only once. Sequencing was performed on PBMCs or T cells enriched from blood (not recorded which). All receptors derive from a woman between 50 and 59 years old with acute COVID-19.

This chain connects TRBV5-1 to TRBJ2-3; 8 bases agree with TRBD2. Germline lookup yields CDR1 SGHRS and CDR2 YFSETQ. The CDR3 runs to 17 residues. J was trimmed by 3 bases and V by 4 bases; bases with no gene match: 13. The CDR3 reads CASSARRGTSDTDTQYF. CDR3 coding DNA: TGCGCCAGCAGCGCCCGTCGGGGGACTAGTGATACAGATACGCAGTATTTT.

CDR3 bases: TGCAGCGTTCTTCCGGGACAGGGCACCCACAATGAGCAGTTCTTC. Protein: CSVLPGQGTHNEQFF. The gene calls are TRBV29-1 and TRBJ2-1, with 9 nucleotides matching TRBD1. Germline V CDR1 and CDR2: SQVTM, ANQGSEA. The CDR3 extends over 15 amino acids. The V and J ends lost 5 bases and 5 bases, in that order; junction bases with no gene match: 10.

This chain connects TRBV5-8 to TRBJ2-3; 8 nucleotides line up with TRBD1. The CDR3 covers 16 residues. CDR1 is SGHTS and CDR2 is YDEGEE in the germline V gene. J was trimmed by 1 base and V by 0 bases; bases with no gene match: 4. The CDR3 region is CASSLGRGLRTDTQYF. The CDR3, as DNA: TGTGCCAGCAGCTTGGGCAGGGGGCTTCGCACAGATACGCAGTATTTT.

This clone was seen once. At one of its ends the junction is not consistent with the germline gene, which may arise from a read error. The genes are TRBV7-7 and TRBJ2-5; 8 bases align to TRBD2. From germline, CDR1 is SSHAT and CDR2 FNYEAQ (reference sequence). CDR3 length: 14 amino acids. CDR3 protein: CASSPSGTSETQYF. In DNA form, the CDR3 reads TGTGCTAGCAGCCCCTCCGGGACTAGTGAGACCCAGTACTTC.

The J gene is TRBJ2-3, the V gene TRBV5-1; D is undetermined. The CDR3 spans 14 residues. The V end was cut by 2 bases, the J end by 0 bases, with 7 bases between. The germline CDR1 and CDR2 sequences are SGHRS and YFSETQ. The CDR3 reads CASSFSASTDTQYF. The CDR3 DNA reads as TGCGCCAGCAGCTTCAGTGCTAGCACAGATACGCAGTATTTT.

This clone showed up just once. V gene TRBV28 combines with J gene TRBJ1-2; D ambiguous. V was cut by 1 base and J by 0 bases, with 12 bases left in between. This CDR3 has 16 amino acids. Germline V gene data show CDR1 as MDHEN and CDR2 as SYDVKM. For the CDR3, the DNA is TGTGCCAGCAGTTTATCCATGGAGGTTTCTAACTATGGCTACACCTTC. It specifies CASSLSMEVSNYGYTF.

The chain couples TRBV7-3 to TRBJ2-2, with 9 bases identical to TRBD1. The V gene end was trimmed by 6 bases and the J gene end by 5 bases; junction bases not matched to a gene: 7. CDR1 SGHTA and CDR2 FQGTGA come from the germline V gene. The CDR3 covers 15 residues. The CDR3 protein is CASRSGTGMTGELFF. CDR3 DNA sequence: TGTGCCAGCAGATCCGGGACAGGGATGACCGGGGAGCTGTTTTTT.

The J gene is TRBJ2-3, the V gene TRBV5-4; 7 bases map to TRBD2. In germline, CDR1 is SGHNT, CDR2 YYREEE (reference sequence). Trimming cost V 0 bases and J 2 bases; bases outside gene matches: 3. The CDR3 spans 15 residues. The CDR3 DNA sequence: TGTGCCAGCAGCTTGGGGCTAGCGGACACAGATACGCAGTATTTT. It yields the protein CASSLGLADTDTQYF.

The chain links TRBV5-6 to TRBJ1-1; a weak D match, TRBD1 (5 bases). V shed 7 bases and J shed 4 bases, with 11 bases lying between them. The CDR3 sequence is 12 residues long. Per the germline V gene, CDR1 is SGHDT and CDR2 is YYEEEE. DNA of the CDR3: TGTGCCAGCTGGAGGGGAGGCACTGAAGCTTTCTTT. Its protein is CASWRGGTEAFF.

The chain links TRBV10-1 to TRBJ2-2, with 14 bases fitting TRBD2. The V segment lost 5 bases and the J segment 3 bases; nucleotides outside the gene matches: 11. The length of the CDR3 is 19 residues. Germline-derived CDR1 and CDR2 are WNHNN and SYGVQD (reference sequence). CDR3 in DNA: TGCGCCAGCAGTACGTTGAGACTAGCGGGAGGGCCGGACACCGGGGAGCTGTTTTTT. It yields the protein CASSTLRLAGGPDTGELFF.

The chain employs TRBV19 and TRBJ1-4, with 7 bases identical to TRBD1. The CDR3 length is 17 residues. Germline V CDR1 and CDR2: LNHDA, SQIVND (reference sequence). V was clipped by 7 bases and J by 8 bases; unmatched bases: 19. The CDR3 reads CASKPRQGRSAGEKLFF. In DNA form, the CDR3 reads TGTGCCAGTAAACCCCGACAGGGAAGATCGGCTGGGGAAAAACTGTTTTTT.

The V gene is TRBV11-3, the J gene TRBJ1-2; D is possibly TRBD1 (6 bases). V lost 3 bases to trimming and J lost 0 bases, with 8 bases between them. Germline CDR1 SGHNT, CDR2 YENEEA. CDR3 size: 14 residues. The CDR3 nucleotides read TGTGCCAGCAGCTTCACAGGGTCTAACTATGGCTACACCTTC. Protein: CASSFTGSNYGYTF. Variable domain in full (rest from reference TRBV11-3 and TRBJ1-2): EAGVVQSPRYKIIEKKQPVAFWCNPISGHNTLYWYLQNLGQGPELLIRYENEEAVDDSQLPKDRFSAERLKGVDSTLKIQPAELGDSAVYLCASSFTGSNYGYTFGSGTRLTVV.

The chain has TRBV4-1 and TRBJ1-2; no definite D call. V lost 0 bases and J lost 4, with 9 bases in between. The CDR3 sequence is 14 residues long. Germline CDR1 reads MGHRA; CDR2 reads YSYEKL. This CDR3 reads CASSQEPGFYGYTF. The CDR3 bases are TGCGCCAGCAGCCAAGAGCCGGGGTTCTATGGCTACACCTTC.

This clone appeared once. The chain links TRBV11-3 to TRBJ2-5; 7 bases are a match to TRBD2. The CDR3 is 14 amino acids. In germline, CDR1 is SGHNT, CDR2 YENEEA. Losses at the gene ends were 2 bases for V and 4 bases for J; bases not matched to a gene: 4. In nucleotides, the CDR3 is TGTGCCAGCAGCTTAAGGAGCGGGGCAGAGACCCAGTACTTC. It encodes CASSLRSGAETQYF.

The chain is built from TRBV6-2 or TRBV6-3 and TRBJ2-7; 8 bases match TRBD2. CDR3 length equals 15 residues. V shed 0 bases and J 4 bases; nucleotides not matched to a gene: 5. The V gene's germline CDR1 is MNHEY and CDR2 SVGEGT. DNA of the CDR3: TGTGCCAGCAGTTACTCGAGCGGGGGTGGGTACGAGCAGTACTTC. It codes for CASSYSSGGGYEQYF.

This chain links TRBV29-1 with TRBJ2-1; 12 bases match TRBD2. Germline V gene data show CDR1 as SQVTM and CDR2 as ANQGSEA. CDR3 length: 15 amino acids. Trimming cost V 6 bases and J 4 bases; bases outside gene matches: 7. CDR3 sequence reads: CSVFGLAGHYNEQFF. The CDR3 nucleotides read TGCAGCGTGTTCGGACTAGCGGGACATTACAATGAGCAGTTCTTC.

V usage is TRBV19 and J usage is TRBJ1-2; the match to TRBD1 covers 7 bases. Germline loops: CDR1 LNHDA, CDR2 SQIVND (reference sequence). The length of the CDR3 is 15 residues. The ends lost 7 bases at V and 5 bases at J; junction bases unmatched: 13. The CDR3 loop reads CASTPTGPAGYGYTF. CDR3 nucleotides: TGTGCCAGTACCCCGACAGGGCCCGCAGGATATGGCTACACCTTC.

This clone was counted only a few times. The CDR3 spells CATEDSNTYEQYF. CDR3 nucleotide sequence: TGTGCCACGGAGGACAGCAACACCTACGAGCAGTACTTC. This chain links TRBV10-3 with TRBJ2-7, with D possibly matching TRBD1 (6 bases). The germline gives CDR1 ENHRY, CDR2 SYGVKD. The CDR3 consists of 13 residues. V was cut by 10 bases and J by 2 bases, with 15 bases left in between.

This chain connects TRBV29-1 to TRBJ2-1; the D gene is possibly TRBD2 (7 bases). Germline assignment: CDR1 SQVTM and CDR2 ANQGSEA. This CDR3 is 12 amino acids long. The V end was cut by 8 bases, the J end by 7 bases, with 15 bases between. The CDR3 sequence: CSHIGGLNEQFF. In nucleotides, the CDR3 is TGCAGCCATATCGGGGGGCTGAATGAGCAGTTCTTC.

V and J are TRBV5-1 and TRBJ2-1, with D unclear. Germline V gene lookup returns CDR1 SGHRS and CDR2 YFSETQ. This CDR3 has 15 residues. V lost 4 bases and J 1 base, leaving 12 bases between the germline ends. Here the CDR3 reads CASSVETPSYNEQFF. The CDR3 DNA reads TGCGCCAGCAGCGTAGAAACTCCTTCCTACAATGAGCAGTTCTTC.